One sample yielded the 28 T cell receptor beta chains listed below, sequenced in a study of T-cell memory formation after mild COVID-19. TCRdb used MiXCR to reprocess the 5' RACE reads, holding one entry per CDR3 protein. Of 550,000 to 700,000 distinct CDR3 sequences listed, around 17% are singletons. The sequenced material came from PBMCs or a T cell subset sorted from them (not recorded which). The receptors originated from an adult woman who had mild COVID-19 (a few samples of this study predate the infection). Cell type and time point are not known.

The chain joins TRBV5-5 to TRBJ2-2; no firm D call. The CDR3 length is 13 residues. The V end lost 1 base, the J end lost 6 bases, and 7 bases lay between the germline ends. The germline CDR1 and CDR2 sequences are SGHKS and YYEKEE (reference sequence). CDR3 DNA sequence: TGTGCCAGCAGCTTGAAGTCTCCCGGGGAGCTGTTTTTT. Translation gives CASSLKSPGELFF.

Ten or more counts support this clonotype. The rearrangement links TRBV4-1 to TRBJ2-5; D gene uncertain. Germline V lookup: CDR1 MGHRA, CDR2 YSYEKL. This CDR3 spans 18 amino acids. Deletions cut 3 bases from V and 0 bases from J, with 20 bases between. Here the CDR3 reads CASSQSRGGGGYQETQYF. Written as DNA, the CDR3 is TGCGCCAGCAGCCAGTCTCGCGGCGGTGGTGGGTACCAAGAGACCCAGTACTTC.

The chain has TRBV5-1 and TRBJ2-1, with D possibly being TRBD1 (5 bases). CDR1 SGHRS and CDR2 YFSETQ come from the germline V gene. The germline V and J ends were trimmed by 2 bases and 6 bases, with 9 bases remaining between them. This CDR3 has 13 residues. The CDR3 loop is CASSFRAPNEQFF. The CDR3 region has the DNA TGCGCCAGCAGCTTCAGGGCACCCAATGAGCAGTTCTTC.

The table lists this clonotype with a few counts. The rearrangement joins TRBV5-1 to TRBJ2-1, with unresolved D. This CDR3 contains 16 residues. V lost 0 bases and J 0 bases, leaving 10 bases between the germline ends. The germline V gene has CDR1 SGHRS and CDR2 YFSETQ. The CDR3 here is CASSLGRLSSYNEQFF. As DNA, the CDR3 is TGCGCCAGCAGCTTGGGGCGCCTGAGCTCCTACAATGAGCAGTTCTTC.

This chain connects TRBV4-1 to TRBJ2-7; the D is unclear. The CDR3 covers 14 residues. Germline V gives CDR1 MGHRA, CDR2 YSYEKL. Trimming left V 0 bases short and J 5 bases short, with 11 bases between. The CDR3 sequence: CASSQDWLAHEQYF. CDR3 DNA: TGCGCCAGCAGCCAAGATTGGCTTGCCCACGAGCAGTACTTC.

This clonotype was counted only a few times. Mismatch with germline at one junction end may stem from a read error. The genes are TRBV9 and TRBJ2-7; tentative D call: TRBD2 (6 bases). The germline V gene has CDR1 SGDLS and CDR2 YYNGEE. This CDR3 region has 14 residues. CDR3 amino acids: CASSPPGGNYKQYF. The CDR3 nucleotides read TGTGCCAGCAGCCCACCCGGGGGAAACTACAAGCAGTACTTC.

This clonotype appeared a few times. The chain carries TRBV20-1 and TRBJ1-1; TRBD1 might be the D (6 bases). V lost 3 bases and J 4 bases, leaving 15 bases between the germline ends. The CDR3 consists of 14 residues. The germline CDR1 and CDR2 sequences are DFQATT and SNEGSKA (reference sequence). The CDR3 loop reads CSARETGGSTEAFF. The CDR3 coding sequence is TGCAGTGCTAGGGAGACAGGCGGAAGCACTGAAGCTTTCTTT.

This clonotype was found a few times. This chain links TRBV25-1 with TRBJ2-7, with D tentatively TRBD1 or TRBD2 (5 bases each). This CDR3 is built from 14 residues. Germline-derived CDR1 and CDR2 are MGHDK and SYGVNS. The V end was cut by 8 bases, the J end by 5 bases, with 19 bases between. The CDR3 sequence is CASDEGTVGHEQYF. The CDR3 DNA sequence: TGTGCCAGCGACGAAGGGACCGTTGGCCACGAGCAGTACTTC.

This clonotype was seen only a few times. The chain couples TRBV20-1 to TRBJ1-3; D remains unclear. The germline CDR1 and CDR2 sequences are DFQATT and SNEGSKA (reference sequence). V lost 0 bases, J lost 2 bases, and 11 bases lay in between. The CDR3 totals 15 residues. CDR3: CSARDPVGTGNTIYF. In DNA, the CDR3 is TGCAGTGCTAGAGATCCGGTAGGGACTGGAAACACCATATATTTT.

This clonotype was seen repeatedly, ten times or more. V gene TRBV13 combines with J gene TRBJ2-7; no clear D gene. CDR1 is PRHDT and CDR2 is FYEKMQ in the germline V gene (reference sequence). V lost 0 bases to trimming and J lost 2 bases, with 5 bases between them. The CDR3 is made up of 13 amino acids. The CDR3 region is CASSLGATYEQYF. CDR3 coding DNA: TGTGCCAGCAGCTTAGGGGCAACCTACGAGCAGTACTTC. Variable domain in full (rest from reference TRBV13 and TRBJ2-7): AAGVIQSPRHLIKEKRETATLKCYPIPRHDTVYWYQQGPGQDPQFLISFYEKMQSDKGSIPDRFSAQQFSDYHSELNMSSLELGDSALYFCASSLGATYEQYFGPGTRLTVT.

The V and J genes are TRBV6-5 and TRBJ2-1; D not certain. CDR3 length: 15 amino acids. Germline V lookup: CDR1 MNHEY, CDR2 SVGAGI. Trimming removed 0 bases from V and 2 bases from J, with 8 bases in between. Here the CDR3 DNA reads TGTGCCAGCAGTTACTCCTGGCCTACCTACAATGAGCAGTTCTTC. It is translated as CASSYSWPTYNEQFF.

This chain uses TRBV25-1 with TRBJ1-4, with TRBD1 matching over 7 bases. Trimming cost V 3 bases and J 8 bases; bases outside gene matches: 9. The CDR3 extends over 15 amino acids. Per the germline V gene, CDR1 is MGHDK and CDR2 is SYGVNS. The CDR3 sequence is CASSDRAGGGEKLFF. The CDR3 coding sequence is TGTGCCAGCAGTGACCGAGCAGGGGGAGGCGAAAAACTGTTTTTT.

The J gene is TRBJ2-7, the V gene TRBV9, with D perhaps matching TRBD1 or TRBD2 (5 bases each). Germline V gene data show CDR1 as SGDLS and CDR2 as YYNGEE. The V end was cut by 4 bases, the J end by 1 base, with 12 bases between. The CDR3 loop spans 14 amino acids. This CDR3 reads CASSLTWGSYEQYF. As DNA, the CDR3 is TGTGCCAGCAGCCTGACCTGGGGGTCCTACGAGCAGTACTTC. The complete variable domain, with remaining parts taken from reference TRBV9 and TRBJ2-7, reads DSGVTQTPKHLITATGQRVTLRCSPRSGDLSVYWYQQSLDQGLQFLIQYYNGEERAKGNILERFSAQQFPDLHSELNLSSLELGDSALYFCASSLTWGSYEQYFGPGTRLTVT.

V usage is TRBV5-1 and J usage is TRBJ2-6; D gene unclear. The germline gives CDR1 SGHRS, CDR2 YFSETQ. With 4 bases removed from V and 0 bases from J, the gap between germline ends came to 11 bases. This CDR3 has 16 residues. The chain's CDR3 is CASSIDGSSGANVLTF. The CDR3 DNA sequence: TGCGCCAGCAGCATTGACGGTAGCTCTGGGGCCAACGTCCTGACTTTC.

The CDR3 nucleotides are TGCGCCAGCAGCCTCACCCAGGGGGCAGCGAACTATGGCTACACCTTC. This gives the protein CASSLTQGAANYGYTF. This sequence joins TRBV4-3 and TRBJ1-2; 8 bases fit TRBD1. Germline-derived CDR1 and CDR2 are LGHNA and YSLEER. Trimming took 4 bases from V and 2 from J; bases not matched to a gene: 9. The CDR3 sequence is 16 residues long.

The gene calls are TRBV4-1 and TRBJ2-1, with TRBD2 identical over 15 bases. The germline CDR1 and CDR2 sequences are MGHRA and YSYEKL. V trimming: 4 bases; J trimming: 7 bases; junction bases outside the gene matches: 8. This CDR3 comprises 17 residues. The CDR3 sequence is CASSPNPGLAGGNEQFF. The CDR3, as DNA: TGCGCCAGCAGCCCGAACCCGGGACTAGCGGGGGGTAATGAGCAGTTCTTC.

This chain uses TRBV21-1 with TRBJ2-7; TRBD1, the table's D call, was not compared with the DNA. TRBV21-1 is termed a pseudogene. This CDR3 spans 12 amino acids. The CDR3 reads CATVQGRCEQYF. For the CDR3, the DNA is TGTGCCACCGTCCAGGGGCGATGCGAGCAGTACTTC.

CDR3 in amino acids: CASSQDRGIYGYTF. The CDR3 bases are TGTGCCAGCAGCCAGGACAGGGGTATCTATGGCTACACCTTC. The J gene is TRBJ1-2, the V gene TRBV7-9, with 9 bases matching TRBD1. This CDR3 comprises 14 residues. Germline CDR1 reads SEHNR; CDR2 reads FQNEAQ (reference sequence). The trim removed 5 bases at V and 4 bases at J, leaving 5 bases unmatched.

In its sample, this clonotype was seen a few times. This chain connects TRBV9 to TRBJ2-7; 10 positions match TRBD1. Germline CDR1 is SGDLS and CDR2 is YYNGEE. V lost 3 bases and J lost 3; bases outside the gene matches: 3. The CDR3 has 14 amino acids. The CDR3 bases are TGTGCCAGCAGCGACGGGACAGGGGACTACGAGCAGTACTTC. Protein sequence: CASSDGTGDYEQYF.

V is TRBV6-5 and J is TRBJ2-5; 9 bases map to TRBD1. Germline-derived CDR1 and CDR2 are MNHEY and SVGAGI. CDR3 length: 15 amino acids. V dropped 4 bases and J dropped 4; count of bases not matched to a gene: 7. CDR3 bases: TGTGCCAGCAGTTCCGTCACAGGGGGCGGAGAGACCCAGTACTTC. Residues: CASSSVTGGGETQYF.

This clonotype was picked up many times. The CDR3 spells CASSLEGPGELFF. The CDR3 DNA sequence: TGCGCCAGCAGCTTGGAAGGCCCCGGGGAGCTGTTTTTT. The chain combines TRBV5-1 with TRBJ2-2; no clear D. CDR1 and CDR2 (germline): SGHRS, YFSETQ. V shed 0 bases and J shed 6 bases, with 6 bases lying between them. The CDR3 sequence is 13 residues long.

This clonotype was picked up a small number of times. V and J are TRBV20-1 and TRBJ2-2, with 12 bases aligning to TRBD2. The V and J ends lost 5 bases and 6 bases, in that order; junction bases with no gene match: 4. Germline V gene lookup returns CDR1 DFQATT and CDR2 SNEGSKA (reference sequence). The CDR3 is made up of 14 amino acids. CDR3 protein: CSAPSGGAPGELFF. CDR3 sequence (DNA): TGCAGTGCTCCTAGCGGGGGGGCGCCCGGGGAGCTGTTTTTT.

The CDR3 protein is CASSVGFSYEQYF. CDR3 in DNA: TGTGCCAGCAGCGTAGGGTTTTCGTACGAGCAGTACTTC. The chain is built from TRBV12-3 or TRBV12-4 and TRBJ2-7; D gene ambiguous. V was clipped by 6 bases and J by 4 bases, with 13 bases between them. The CDR3 spans 13 residues.

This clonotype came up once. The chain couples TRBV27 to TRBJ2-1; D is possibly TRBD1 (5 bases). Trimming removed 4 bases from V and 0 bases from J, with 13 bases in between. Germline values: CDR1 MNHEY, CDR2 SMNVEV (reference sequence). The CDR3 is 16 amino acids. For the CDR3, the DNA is TGTGCCAGCAGTTCGACCAGGGTGGTCTCCTACAATGAGCAGTTCTTC. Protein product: CASSSTRVVSYNEQFF.

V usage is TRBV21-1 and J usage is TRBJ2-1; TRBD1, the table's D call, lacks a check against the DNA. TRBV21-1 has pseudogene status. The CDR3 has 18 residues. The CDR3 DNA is TGTGCCAGCAGCAAAGCTGGCCGGGACAGAAGTCGTCGCAATGAGCAGTTCTTC. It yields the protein CASSKAGRDRSRRNEQFF.

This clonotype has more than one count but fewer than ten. CDR3 coding DNA: TGTGCCAGCAGCTTTAACCTAATCCGGGACAAAAGGGGGACAGATACGCAGTATTTT. Protein product: CASSFNLIRDKRGTDTQYF. The genes are TRBV7-9 and TRBJ2-3, with a weak D call TRBD1 (6 bases). The length of the CDR3 is 19 residues. The germline V and J ends were trimmed by 3 bases and 3 bases, with 25 bases remaining between them. Per the germline V gene, CDR1 is SEHNR and CDR2 is FQNEAQ (reference sequence).

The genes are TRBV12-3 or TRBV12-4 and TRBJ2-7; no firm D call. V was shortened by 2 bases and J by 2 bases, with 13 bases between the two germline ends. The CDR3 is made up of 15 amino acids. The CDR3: CASSLIVRQPYEQYF. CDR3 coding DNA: TGTGCCAGCAGTTTAATCGTCCGCCAGCCCTACGAGCAGTACTTC.

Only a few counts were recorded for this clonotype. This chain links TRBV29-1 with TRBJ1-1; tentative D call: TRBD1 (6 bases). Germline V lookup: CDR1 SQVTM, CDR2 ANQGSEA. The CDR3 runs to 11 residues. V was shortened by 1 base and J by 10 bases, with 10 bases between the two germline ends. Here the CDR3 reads CSVEADRPAFF. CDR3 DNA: TGCAGCGTTGAAGCCGACAGGCCAGCTTTCTTT.